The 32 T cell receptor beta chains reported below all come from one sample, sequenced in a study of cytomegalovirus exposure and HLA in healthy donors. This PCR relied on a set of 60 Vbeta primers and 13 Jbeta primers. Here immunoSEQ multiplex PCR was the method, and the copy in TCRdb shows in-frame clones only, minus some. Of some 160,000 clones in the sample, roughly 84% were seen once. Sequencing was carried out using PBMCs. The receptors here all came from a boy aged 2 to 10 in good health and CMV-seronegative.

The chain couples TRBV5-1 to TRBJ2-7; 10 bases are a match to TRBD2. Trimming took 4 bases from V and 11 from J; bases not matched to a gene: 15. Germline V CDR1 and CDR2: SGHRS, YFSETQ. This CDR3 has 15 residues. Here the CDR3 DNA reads TGCGCCAGCAGCCCGACCAAGGGACTAGCGCTACGCGAGTACTTC. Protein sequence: CASSPTKGLALREYF.

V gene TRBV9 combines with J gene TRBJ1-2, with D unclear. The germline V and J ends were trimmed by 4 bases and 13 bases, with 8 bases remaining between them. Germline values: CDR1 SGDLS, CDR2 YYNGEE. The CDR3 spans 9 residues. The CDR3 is CASSPVSTF. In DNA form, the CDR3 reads TGTGCCAGCAGCCCAGTTTCCACCTTC.

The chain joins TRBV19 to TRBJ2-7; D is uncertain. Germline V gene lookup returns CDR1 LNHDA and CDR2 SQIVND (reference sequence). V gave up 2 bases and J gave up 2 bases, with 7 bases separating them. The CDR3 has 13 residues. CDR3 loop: CASSITVTYEQYF. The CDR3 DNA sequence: TGTGCCAGTAGTATAACAGTTACCTACGAGCAGTACTTC.

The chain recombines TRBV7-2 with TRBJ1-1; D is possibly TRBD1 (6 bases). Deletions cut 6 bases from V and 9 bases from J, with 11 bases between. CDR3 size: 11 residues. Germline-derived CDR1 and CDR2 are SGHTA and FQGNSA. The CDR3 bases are TGTGCCAGCAGTTACAGGGCAAAAGCTTTCTTT. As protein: CASSYRAKAFF.

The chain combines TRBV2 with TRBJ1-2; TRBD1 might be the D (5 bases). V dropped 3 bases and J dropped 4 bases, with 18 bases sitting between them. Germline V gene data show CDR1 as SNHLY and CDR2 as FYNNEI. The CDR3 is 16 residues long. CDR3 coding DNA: TGTGCCAGCAGTGAGGAAAATGGGGCTGTATCCTATGGCTACACCTTC. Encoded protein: CASSEENGAVSYGYTF. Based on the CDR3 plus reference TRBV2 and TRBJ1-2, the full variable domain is EPEVTQTPSHQVTQMGQEVILRCVPISNHLYFYWYRQILGQKVEFLVSFYNNEISEKSEIFDDQFSVERPDGSNFTLKIRSTKLEDSAMYFCASSEENGAVSYGYTFGSGTRLTVV.

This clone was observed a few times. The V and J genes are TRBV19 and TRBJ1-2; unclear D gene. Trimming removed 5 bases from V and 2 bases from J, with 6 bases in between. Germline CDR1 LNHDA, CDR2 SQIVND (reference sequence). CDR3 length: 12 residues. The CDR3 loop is CASSPINYGYTF. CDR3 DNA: TGTGCCAGTAGTCCCATCAACTATGGCTACACCTTC.

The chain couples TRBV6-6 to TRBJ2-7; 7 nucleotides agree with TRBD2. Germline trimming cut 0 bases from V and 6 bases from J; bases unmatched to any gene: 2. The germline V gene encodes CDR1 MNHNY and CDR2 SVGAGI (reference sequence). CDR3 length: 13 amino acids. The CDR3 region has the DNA TGTGCCAGCAGTTACTCCTGGACTAGCGAGCAGTACTTC. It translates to CASSYSWTSEQYF.

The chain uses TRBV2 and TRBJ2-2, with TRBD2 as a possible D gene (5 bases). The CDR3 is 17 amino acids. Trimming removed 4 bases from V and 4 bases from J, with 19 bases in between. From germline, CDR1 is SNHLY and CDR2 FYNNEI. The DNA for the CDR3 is TGTGCCAGCAGTGCAGCGGTCTTCTCCTCGAGCACCGGGGAGCTGTTTTTT. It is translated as CASSAAVFSSSTGELFF.

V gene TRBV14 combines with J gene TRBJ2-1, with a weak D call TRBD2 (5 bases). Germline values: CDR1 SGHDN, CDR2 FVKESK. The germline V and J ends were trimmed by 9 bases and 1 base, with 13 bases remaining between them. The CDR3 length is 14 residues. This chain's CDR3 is CASSLTGSYNEQFF. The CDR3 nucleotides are TGTGCCAGTAGTCTTACGGGATCCTACAATGAGCAGTTCTTC. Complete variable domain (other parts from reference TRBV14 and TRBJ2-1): EAGVTQFPSHSVIEKGQTVTLRCDPISGHDNLYWYRRVMGKEIKFLLHFVKESKQDESGMPNNRFLAERTGGTYSTLKVQPAELEDSGVYFCASSLTGSYNEQFFGPGTRLTVL.

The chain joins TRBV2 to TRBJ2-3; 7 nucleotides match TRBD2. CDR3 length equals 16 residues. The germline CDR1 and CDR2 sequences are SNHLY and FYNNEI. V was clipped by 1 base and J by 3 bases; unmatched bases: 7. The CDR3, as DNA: TGTGCCAGCAGTGAAGGTTGGGGGGGTCCAACAGATACGCAGTATTTT. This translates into CASSEGWGGPTDTQYF.

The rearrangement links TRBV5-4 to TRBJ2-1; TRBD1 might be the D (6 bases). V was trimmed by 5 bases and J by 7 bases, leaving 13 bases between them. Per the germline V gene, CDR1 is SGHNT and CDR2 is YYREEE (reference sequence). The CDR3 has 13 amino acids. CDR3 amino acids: CASSRPQGNEQFF. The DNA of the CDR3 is TGTGCCAGCAGTCGCCCACAGGGTAATGAGCAGTTCTTC.

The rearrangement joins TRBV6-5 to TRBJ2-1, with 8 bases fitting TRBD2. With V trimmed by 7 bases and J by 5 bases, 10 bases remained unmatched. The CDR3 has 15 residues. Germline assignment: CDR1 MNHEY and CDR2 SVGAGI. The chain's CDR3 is CASKTGGDLNNEQFF. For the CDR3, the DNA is TGTGCCAGCAAGACGGGGGGGGACCTTAACAATGAGCAGTTCTTC.

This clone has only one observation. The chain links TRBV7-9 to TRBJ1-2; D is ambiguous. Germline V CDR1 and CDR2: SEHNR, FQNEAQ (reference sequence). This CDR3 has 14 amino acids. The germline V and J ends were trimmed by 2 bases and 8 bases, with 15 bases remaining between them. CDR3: CASSLFPTRRGYTF. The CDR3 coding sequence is TGTGCCAGCAGCTTATTTCCCACTCGGCGGGGCTACACCTTC.

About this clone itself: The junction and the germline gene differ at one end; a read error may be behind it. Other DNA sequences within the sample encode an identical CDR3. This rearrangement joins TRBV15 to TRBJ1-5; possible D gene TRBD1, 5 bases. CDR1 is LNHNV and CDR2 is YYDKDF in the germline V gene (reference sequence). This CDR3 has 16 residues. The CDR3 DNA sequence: TGTGCCACCAGCAGAGAGTATGGGGGGACCAATCAGCCCCAGCACTTT. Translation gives CATSREYGGTNQPQHF.

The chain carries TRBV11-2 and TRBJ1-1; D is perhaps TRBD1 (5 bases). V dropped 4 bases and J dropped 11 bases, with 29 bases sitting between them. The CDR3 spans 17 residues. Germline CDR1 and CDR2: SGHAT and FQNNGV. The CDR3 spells CASSSLGAGRELVRAFF. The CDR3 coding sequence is TGTGCCAGCAGCTCCCTAGGAGCGGGCAGGGAGTTGGTAAGGGCTTTCTTT.

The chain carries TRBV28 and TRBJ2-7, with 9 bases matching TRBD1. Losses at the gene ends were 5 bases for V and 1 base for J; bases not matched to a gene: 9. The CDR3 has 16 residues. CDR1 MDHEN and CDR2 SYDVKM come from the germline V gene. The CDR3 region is CASSVDRGEISYEQYF. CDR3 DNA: TGTGCCAGCAGTGTTGACAGGGGGGAAATATCCTACGAGCAGTACTTC.

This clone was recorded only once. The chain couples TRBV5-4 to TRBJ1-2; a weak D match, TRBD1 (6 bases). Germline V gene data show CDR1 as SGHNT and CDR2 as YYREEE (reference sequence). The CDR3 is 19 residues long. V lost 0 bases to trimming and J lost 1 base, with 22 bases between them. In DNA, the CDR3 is TGTGCCAGCAGCTTGGGTCGAGCGGGGGGCGTCATAATTAACTATGGCTACACCTTC. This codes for CASSLGRAGGVIINYGYTF.

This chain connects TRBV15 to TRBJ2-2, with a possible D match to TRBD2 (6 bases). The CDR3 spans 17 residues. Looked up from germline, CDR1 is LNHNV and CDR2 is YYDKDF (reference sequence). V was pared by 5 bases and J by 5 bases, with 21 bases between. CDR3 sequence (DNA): TGTGCCACCAGCCCCCTCGGAGCGGGCCGGCGGACCGGGGAGCTGTTTTTT. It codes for CATSPLGAGRRTGELFF.

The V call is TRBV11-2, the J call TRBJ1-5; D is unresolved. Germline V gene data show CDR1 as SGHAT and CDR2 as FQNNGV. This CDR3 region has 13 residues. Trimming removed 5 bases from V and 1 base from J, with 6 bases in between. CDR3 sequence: CASSLTSNQPQHF. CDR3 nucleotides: TGTGCCAGCAGCCTAACCAGCAATCAGCCCCAGCATTTT.

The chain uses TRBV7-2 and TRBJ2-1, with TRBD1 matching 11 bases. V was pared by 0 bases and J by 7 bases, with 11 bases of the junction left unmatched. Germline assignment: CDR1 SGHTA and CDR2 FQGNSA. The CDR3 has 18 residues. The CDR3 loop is CASSLAPKGTGGRNEQFF. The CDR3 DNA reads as TGTGCCAGCAGCTTAGCGCCTAAAGGGACAGGGGGTCGGAATGAGCAGTTCTTC.

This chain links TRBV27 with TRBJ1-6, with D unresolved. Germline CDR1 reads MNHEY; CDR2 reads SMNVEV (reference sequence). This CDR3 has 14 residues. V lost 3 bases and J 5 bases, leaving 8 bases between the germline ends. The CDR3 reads CASSFRQDNSPLHF. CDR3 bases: TGTGCCAGCAGTTTTCGACAAGATAATTCACCCCTCCACTTT.

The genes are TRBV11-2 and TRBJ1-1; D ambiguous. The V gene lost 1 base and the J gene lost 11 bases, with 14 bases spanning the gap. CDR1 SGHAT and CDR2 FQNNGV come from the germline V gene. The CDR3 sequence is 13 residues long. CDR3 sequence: CASSLVRFTVAFF. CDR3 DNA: TGTGCCAGCAGCTTAGTGAGATTTACAGTTGCTTTCTTT. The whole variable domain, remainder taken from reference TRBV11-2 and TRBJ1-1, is EAGVAQSPRYKIIEKRQSVAFWCNPISGHATLYWYQQILGQGPKLLIQFQNNGVVDDSQLPKDRFSAERLKGVDSTLKIQPAKLEDSAVYLCASSLVRFTVAFFGQGTRLTVV.

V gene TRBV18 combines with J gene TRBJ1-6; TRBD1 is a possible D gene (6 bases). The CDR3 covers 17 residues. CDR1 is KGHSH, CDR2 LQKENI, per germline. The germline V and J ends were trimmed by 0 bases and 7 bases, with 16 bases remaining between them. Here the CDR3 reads CASSPPDSLVKNSPLHF. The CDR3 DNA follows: TGTGCCAGCTCACCACCGGACAGCCTGGTGAAAAATTCACCCCTCCACTTT.

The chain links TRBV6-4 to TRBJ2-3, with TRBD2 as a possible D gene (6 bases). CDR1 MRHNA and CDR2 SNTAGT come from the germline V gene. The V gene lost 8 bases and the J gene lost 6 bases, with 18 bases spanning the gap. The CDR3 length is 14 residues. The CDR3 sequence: CASGGPGDVDTQYF. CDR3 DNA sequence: TGTGCCAGCGGGGGACCGGGGGACGTGGATACGCAGTATTTT.

Here the CDR3 reads CASSIELSSGANVLTF. In nucleotides, the CDR3 is TGTGCCAGTAGTATAGAATTGAGCTCTGGGGCCAACGTCCTGACTTTC. This sequence joins TRBV19 and TRBJ2-6; no clear D. Germline loops: CDR1 LNHDA, CDR2 SQIVND (reference sequence). V was trimmed by 0 bases and J by 0 bases, leaving 6 bases between them. This CDR3 comprises 16 residues.

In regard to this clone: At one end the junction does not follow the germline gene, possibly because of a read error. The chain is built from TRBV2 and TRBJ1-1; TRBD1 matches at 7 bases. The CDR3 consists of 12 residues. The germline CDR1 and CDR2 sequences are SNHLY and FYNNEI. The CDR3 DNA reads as TGTGCCAGCAGGGAAGACAGGGTTGAAGCTTTCTTT. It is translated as CASREDRVEAFF.

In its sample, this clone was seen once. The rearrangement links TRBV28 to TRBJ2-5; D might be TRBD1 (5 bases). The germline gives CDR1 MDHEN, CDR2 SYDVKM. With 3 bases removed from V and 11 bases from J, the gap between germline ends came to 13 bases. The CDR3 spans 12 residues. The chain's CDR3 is CASSFSRGEQYF. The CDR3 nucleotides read TGTGCCAGCAGTTTTTCTAGGGGCGAACAGTACTTC.

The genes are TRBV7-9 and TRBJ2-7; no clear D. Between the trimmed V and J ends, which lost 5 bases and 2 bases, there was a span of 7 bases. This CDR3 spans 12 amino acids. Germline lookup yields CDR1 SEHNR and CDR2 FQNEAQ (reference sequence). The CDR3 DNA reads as TGTGCCAGCAGCACACACCCCTACGAGCAGTACTTC. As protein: CASSTHPYEQYF. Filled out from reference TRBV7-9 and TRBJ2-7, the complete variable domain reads DTGVSQNPRHKITKRGQNVTFRCDPISEHNRLYWYRQTLGQGPEFLTYFQNEAQLEKSRLLSDRFSAERPKGSFSTLEIQRTEQGDSAMYLCASSTHPYEQYFGPGTRLTVT.

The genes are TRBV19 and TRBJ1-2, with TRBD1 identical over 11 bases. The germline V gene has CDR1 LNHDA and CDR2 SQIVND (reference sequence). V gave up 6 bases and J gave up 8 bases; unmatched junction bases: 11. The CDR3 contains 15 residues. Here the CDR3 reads CASSPEGGTGGGYTF. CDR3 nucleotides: TGTGCCAGTAGCCCAGAGGGGGGGACAGGGGGAGGCTACACCTTC.

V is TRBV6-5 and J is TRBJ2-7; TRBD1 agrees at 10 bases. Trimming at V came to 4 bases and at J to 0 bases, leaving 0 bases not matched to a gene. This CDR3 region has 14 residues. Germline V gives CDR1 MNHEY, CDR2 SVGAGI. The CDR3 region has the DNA TGTGCCAGCAGTTGGGACAGGGGCTCCTACGAGCAGTACTTC. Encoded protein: CASSWDRGSYEQYF.

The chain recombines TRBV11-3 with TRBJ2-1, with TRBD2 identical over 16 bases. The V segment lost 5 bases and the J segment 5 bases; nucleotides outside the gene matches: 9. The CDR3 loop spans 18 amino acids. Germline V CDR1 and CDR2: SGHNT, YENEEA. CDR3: CASSGGLAGGTFDNEQFF. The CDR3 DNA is TGTGCCAGCAGCGGGGGACTAGCGGGGGGGACCTTTGACAATGAGCAGTTCTTC.

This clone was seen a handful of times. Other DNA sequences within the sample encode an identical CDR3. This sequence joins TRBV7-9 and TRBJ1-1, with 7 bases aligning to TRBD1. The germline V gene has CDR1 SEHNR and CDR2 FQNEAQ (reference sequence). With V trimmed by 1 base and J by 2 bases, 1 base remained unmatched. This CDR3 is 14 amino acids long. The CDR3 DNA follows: TGTGCCAGCAGCTTAGTAGGGGGCAACACTGAAGCTTTCTTT. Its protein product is CASSLVGGNTEAFF. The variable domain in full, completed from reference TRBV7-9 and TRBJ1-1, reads DTGVSQNPRHKITKRGQNVTFRCDPISEHNRLYWYRQTLGQGPEFLTYFQNEAQLEKSRLLSDRFSAERPKGSFSTLEIQRTEQGDSAMYLCASSLVGGNTEAFFGQGTRLTVV.